This T cell receptor beta chain comes out of a study of T-cell reconstitution after alpha-beta-depleted transplantation in children. Study findings and constraints: Alpha-beta T cells present about two months after transplant were reported to originate from several hundred expanded graft clones. Newly produced T cells mostly accounted for T-cell counts and diversity one year post-transplant.

Unique molecular identifiers featured in how the TCRbeta library was prepared. TCRdb reanalysed the PCR reads using MiXCR and keeps one entry per CDR3 protein. The sample lists hundreds of thousands of distinct CDR3 sequences, 10% to 15% occurring once. Remarks on this clonotype: Antigen specificity is unknown.

This CDR3 spans 18 amino acids. V dropped 7 bases and J dropped 0; count of bases not matched to a gene: 15. V gene TRBV12-3 or TRBV12-4 combines with J gene TRBJ2-1; TRBD2 matches 7 bases. The sequence was obtained from a girl aged 2-10 years with congenital amegakaryocytic thrombocytopenia, due to receive a stem cell transplant. Sample: PBMCs, taken before TCRalphabeta/CD19-depleted stem cell transplant. The CDR3 sequence is CASNPLRSGTSSYNEQFF. In DNA form, the CDR3 reads TGTGCCAGCAATCCCTTAAGGAGCGGGACCAGCTCCTACAATGAGCAGTTCTTC.